Detailed here is one TCR beta chain. Its antigen remains unknown. The CDR3 sequence is 16 residues long. The V end was cut by 1 base, the J end by 0 bases, with 9 bases between. Germline assignment: CDR1 LGHNA and CDR2 YNFKEQ. This specimen comes from a study of shared clonotypes between healthy human individuals. In the study overall: The study used three CD4 naive, three CD4 memory, two CD8 naive and one CD8 memory plate per donor.

General study points: It was the non-shared clonotypes that had lower generation probabilities than clonotypes shared by all four donors. Four donors shared approximately 5% of their naive CD4 clonotypes.

Sequencing used immunoSEQ multiplex PCR; TCRdb keeps in-frame clones, though not all of them. This table has some 2,000,000 clones, 95% appearing once. Sequencing input: naive CD4+ T cells sorted from blood. Subset meaning: CD45RA+ positively selected. The chain links TRBV4-2 to TRBJ2-2; perhaps TRBD2 as D (5 bases). The clonotype comes from a man younger than 30 in good health. CDR3: CASSQGAGPNTGELFF. The CDR3 DNA is TGTGCCAGCAGCCAAGGGGCGGGCCCGAACACCGGGGAGCTGTTTTTT.